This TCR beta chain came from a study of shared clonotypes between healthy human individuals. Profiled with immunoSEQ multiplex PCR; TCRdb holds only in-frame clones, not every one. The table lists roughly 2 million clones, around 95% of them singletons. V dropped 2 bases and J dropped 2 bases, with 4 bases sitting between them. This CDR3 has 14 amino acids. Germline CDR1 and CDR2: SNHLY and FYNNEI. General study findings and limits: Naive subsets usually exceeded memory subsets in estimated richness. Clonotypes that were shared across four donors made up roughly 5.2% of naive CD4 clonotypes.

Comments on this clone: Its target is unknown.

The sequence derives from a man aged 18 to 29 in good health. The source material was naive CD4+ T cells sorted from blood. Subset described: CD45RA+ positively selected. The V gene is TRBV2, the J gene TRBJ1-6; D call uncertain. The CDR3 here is CASSERTYNSPLHF. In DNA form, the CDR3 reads TGTGCCAGCAGTGAACGCACCTATAATTCACCCCTCCACTTT.